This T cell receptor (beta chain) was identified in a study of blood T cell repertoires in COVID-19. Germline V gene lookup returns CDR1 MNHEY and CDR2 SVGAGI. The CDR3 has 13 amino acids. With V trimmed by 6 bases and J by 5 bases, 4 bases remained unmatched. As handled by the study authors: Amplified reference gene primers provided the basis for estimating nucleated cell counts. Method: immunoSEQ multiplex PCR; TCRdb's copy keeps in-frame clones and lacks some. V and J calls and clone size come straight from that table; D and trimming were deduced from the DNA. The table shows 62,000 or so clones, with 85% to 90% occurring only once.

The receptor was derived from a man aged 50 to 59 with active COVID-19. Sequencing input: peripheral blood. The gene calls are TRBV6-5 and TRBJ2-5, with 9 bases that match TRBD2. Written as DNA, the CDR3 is TGTGCCAGCAGAGGACTAGCGCGGGAGACCCAGTACTTC. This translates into CASRGLARETQYF.